A selection of T cell receptor beta chains follows, all from one sample in a study of blood T cell repertoires in COVID-19. Measured with immunoSEQ multiplex PCR; TCRdb has only the in-frame clones, and not every one. This table has some 180,000 clones, about 87% appearing once. The sample consisted of peripheral blood. The receptors here all came from a woman of 80 years or more with COVID-19, enrolled during active disease. CDR3s include the opening cysteine and the closing phenylalanine or tryptophan. A D gene is named only where the DNA matches it firmly. Only part of the rows carry a size: once, few, many, or a class if the clone is expanded.

V gene: TRBV14; clone size: -; J gene: TRBJ2-3; D gene: -; CDR3 DNA: TGTGCCAGCAGCCAACAGACAGGGAGGACAGATACGCAGTATTTT; CDR3 protein: CASSQQTGRTDTQYF
V gene: TRBV9; clone size: -; J gene: TRBJ1-6; D gene: -; CDR3 DNA: TGTGCCAGCAGCGTGACCTCAACTAGAGATTCACCCCTCCACTTT; CDR3 protein: CASSVTSTRDSPLHF
V gene: TRBV15; clone size: -; J gene: TRBJ2-3; D gene: TRBD2; CDR3 DNA: TGTGCCACCAGCAGATACACCGGCAGCGGGAGGGATATCGCAGATACGCAGTATTTT; CDR3 protein: CATSRYTGSGRDIADTQYF
V gene: TRBV10-3; clone size: -; J gene: TRBJ1-3; D gene: TRBD1; CDR3 DNA: TGTGCCATCAGTGAGTACAGGGGACGTCTTCTGAGCTCTGGAAACACCATATATTTT; CDR3 protein: CAISEYRGRLLSSGNTIYF
V gene: TRBV10-3; clone size: -; J gene: TRBJ2-7; D gene: TRBD1; CDR3 DNA: TGTGCCATCAGCAAGGGCCCAGGGACAGTCTCCTACGAGCAGTACTTC; CDR3 protein: CAISKGPGTVSYEQYF
V gene: TRBV7-2; clone size: once; J gene: TRBJ2-7; D gene: TRBD2; CDR3 DNA: TGTGCCAGCAGCTTGATGAGGACTAGCGGGTTACAGTACTTC; CDR3 protein: CASSLMRTSGLQYF
V gene: TRBV7-9; clone size: -; J gene: TRBJ2-7; D gene: -; CDR3 DNA: TGTGCCAGCAGTCGTCTTGGAGCCTACGAGCAGTACTTC; CDR3 protein: CASSRLGAYEQYF
V gene: TRBV29-1; clone size: -; J gene: TRBJ1-1; D gene: -; CDR3 DNA: TGCAGCGTTGCTGTGAACACTGAAGCTTTCTTT; CDR3 protein: CSVAVNTEAFF
V gene: TRBV19; clone size: -; J gene: TRBJ1-2; D gene: TRBD1; CDR3 DNA: TGTGCCAGTAGTCCACTTACGACAGGGGACTTCTATGGCTACACCTTC; CDR3 protein: CASSPLTTGDFYGYTF
V gene: TRBV5-5; clone size: -; J gene: TRBJ1-5; D gene: TRBD1; CDR3 DNA: TGTGCCAGCAGCTTGCGAGGGGGCGACGTAGGCAATCAGCCCCAGCATTTT; CDR3 protein: CASSLRGGDVGNQPQHF
V gene: TRBV3-1/TRBV3-2; clone size: -; J gene: TRBJ1-1; D gene: TRBD1; CDR3 DNA: TGTGCCAGCAGCTCCCTCGGGACAGGGGACACTGAAGCTTTCTTT; CDR3 protein: CASSSLGTGDTEAFF
V gene: TRBV27; clone size: -; J gene: TRBJ2-3; D gene: -; CDR3 DNA: TGTGCCAGCAGTTCCCCAGGGGCCACGCAGTATTTT; CDR3 protein: CASSSPGATQYF
V gene: TRBV7-2; clone size: -; J gene: TRBJ1-1; D gene: -; CDR3 DNA: TGTGCCAGCAGCTTCGGCAGGGACACTGAAGCTTTCTTT; CDR3 protein: CASSFGRDTEAFF
V gene: TRBV4-3; clone size: few; J gene: TRBJ2-5; D gene: -; CDR3 DNA: TGCGCCAGCAGCCAAGAACCGTTCGGGTCAGAGACCCAGTACTTC; CDR3 protein: CASSQEPFGSETQYF
V gene: TRBV6-2/TRBV6-3; clone size: few; J gene: TRBJ1-1; D gene: -; CDR3 DNA: TGTGCCAGCAGTTACTCCTCAGAGAACACTGAAGCTTTCTTT; CDR3 protein: CASSYSSENTEAFF